One and the same sample provided the 27 T cell receptor beta chains below, sequenced in a study of OX40 agonist ivuxolimab in advanced cancers. This table comes from immunoSEQ multiplex PCR, and its TCRdb copy is limited to in-frame clones, with some not included. The sample lists over 40,000 clones, about 91% occurring once. The source material was CD4+ or CD8+ T cells sorted from blood, sampled in a trial of the OX40 agonist ivuxolimab. The origin of the receptors is an adult with an advanced solid tumor such as melanoma, head and neck, liver or kidney cancer.

This clone turned up a few times. The V gene is TRBV6-5, the J gene TRBJ1-1, with D possibly being TRBD1 (6 bases). CDR3 length: 11 amino acids. Trimming shortened V by 4 bases and J by 7 bases, and 7 bases separated the two germline ends. Germline CDR1 and CDR2: MNHEY and SVGAGI. The CDR3 nucleotides read TGTGCCAGCAGTTTACAGGGTGAAGCTTTCTTT. It codes for CASSLQGEAFF.

This chain connects TRBV27 to TRBJ2-7; no firm D call. Germline-derived CDR1 and CDR2 are MNHEY and SMNVEV (reference sequence). Between the trimmed V and J ends, which lost 2 bases and 1 base, there was a span of 9 bases. This CDR3 contains 14 residues. This CDR3 is CASSLGGRSYEQYF. Here the CDR3 DNA reads TGTGCCAGCAGTTTAGGCGGCAGATCCTACGAGCAGTACTTC.

The chain recombines TRBV6-5 with TRBJ2-5; TRBD1 or TRBD2 may be the D gene (5 bases each). This CDR3 has 12 amino acids. CDR1 is MNHEY, CDR2 SVGAGI, per germline. Deletions cut 3 bases from V and 6 bases from J, with 8 bases between. CDR3 bases: TGTGCCAGCAGTTATTCGGGACAGACCCAGTACTTC. Translated, it gives CASSYSGQTQYF.

This clone is labeled medium-sized (0.01 to 0.1%). Distinct nucleotide sequences in the sample also encode this CDR3. The rearrangement uses TRBV9 and TRBJ2-3, with D unclear. CDR3 length: 12 residues. The germline V gene has CDR1 SGDLS and CDR2 YYNGEE. Trimming removed 3 bases at V and 6 bases at J, with 8 bases between. Written as DNA, the CDR3 is TGTGCCAGCAGCGCCCTTGCCGATACGCAGTATTTT. It codes for CASSALADTQYF.

V gene TRBV6-5 combines with J gene TRBJ1-4; the match to TRBD1 covers 7 bases. This CDR3 has 13 amino acids. The ends lost 6 bases at V and 6 bases at J; junction bases unmatched: 4. The V gene's germline CDR1 is MNHEY and CDR2 SVGAGI. The CDR3 protein is CASSPGQYEKLFF. For the CDR3, the DNA is TGTGCCAGCAGCCCGGGACAGTATGAAAAACTGTTTTTT.

The CDR3 DNA reads as TGTGCCAGCAGCGCCCAGGGTGTTGCAGATACGCAGTATTTT. Translation gives CASSAQGVADTQYF. The chain combines TRBV9 with TRBJ2-3; maybe TRBD1 (5 bases). The CDR3 is made up of 14 amino acids. The V end was cut by 3 bases, the J end by 4 bases, with 12 bases between. Germline CDR1 reads SGDLS; CDR2 reads YYNGEE. Based on the CDR3 plus reference TRBV9 and TRBJ2-3, the full variable domain is DSGVTQTPKHLITATGQRVTLRCSPRSGDLSVYWYQQSLDQGLQFLIQYYNGEERAKGNILERFSAQQFPDLHSELNLSSLELGDSALYFCASSAQGVADTQYFGPGTRLTVL.

The chain recombines TRBV13 with TRBJ1-5; weak D call: TRBD1 (5 bases). The CDR3 is 15 residues long. Trimming removed 4 bases from V and 0 bases from J, with 10 bases in between. The germline V gene encodes CDR1 PRHDT and CDR2 FYEKMQ (reference sequence). The CDR3 loop is CASSWGRDSNQPQHF. CDR3 bases: TGTGCCAGCAGCTGGGGACGGGATAGCAATCAGCCCCAGCATTTT.

The chain carries TRBV5-1 and TRBJ1-1, with D uncertain. The CDR3 runs 16 residues. V was cut by 1 base and J by 0 bases, with 13 bases left in between. Germline CDR1 reads SGHRS; CDR2 reads YFSETQ. Here the CDR3 reads CASSLFLGLVNTEAFF. The CDR3 DNA sequence: TGCGCCAGCAGCTTGTTCTTGGGGTTAGTGAACACTGAAGCTTTCTTT.

This rearrangement joins TRBV5-1 to TRBJ2-1; no firm D call. The CDR3 runs to 13 residues. The germline V gene encodes CDR1 SGHRS and CDR2 YFSETQ. V dropped 4 bases and J dropped 6 bases, with 11 bases sitting between them. In DNA form, the CDR3 reads TGCGCCAGCAGCCCTCTCTACCTCAATGAGCAGTTCTTC. Its translation: CASSPLYLNEQFF.

This rearrangement joins TRBV19 to TRBJ2-3, with D maybe TRBD2 (6 bases). The germline V gene has CDR1 LNHDA and CDR2 SQIVND (reference sequence). V shed 4 bases and J shed 3 bases, with 17 bases lying between them. The CDR3 sequence is 16 residues long. This CDR3 reads CASSTPPGGMTDTQYF. In DNA form, the CDR3 reads TGTGCCAGTAGTACCCCCCCGGGCGGGATGACAGATACGCAGTATTTT.

Details on this clone: The same CDR3 is also encoded by other DNA sequences in this sample. V is TRBV15 and J is TRBJ1-1; D remains ambiguous. V lost 1 base and J lost 0, with 9 bases in between. Germline V gene lookup returns CDR1 LNHNV and CDR2 YYDKDF (reference sequence). The CDR3 has 15 amino acids. This CDR3 reads CATSRGRGLNTEAFF. In DNA, the CDR3 is TGTGCCACCAGCAGAGGTAGAGGATTGAACACTGAAGCTTTCTTT.

V and J are TRBV28 and TRBJ2-5; tentative D call: TRBD2 (6 bases). CDR3 length: 15 amino acids. Germline lookup yields CDR1 MDHEN and CDR2 SYDVKM. Trimming stripped 5 bases from V and 1 base from J, with 14 bases between. Here the CDR3 DNA reads TGTGCCAGCAGTAGGGTCTCTAGCGCCCAAGAGACCCAGTACTTC. Its protein is CASSRVSSAQETQYF.

This clone was picked up one time. V is TRBV11-1 and J is TRBJ2-7; the D gene is possibly TRBD1 (6 bases). CDR3 size: 15 residues. V was clipped by 5 bases and J by 2 bases, with 16 bases between them. CDR1 is SGHAT and CDR2 is FQDESV in the germline V gene (reference sequence). The CDR3 reads CASSADRSVTYEQYF. CDR3 DNA: TGTGCCAGCAGCGCAGACAGGTCAGTCACCTACGAGCAGTACTTC.

The J gene is TRBJ2-1, the V gene TRBV28, with 11 bases that match TRBD2. J lost 8 bases, V lost 2 bases, and 23 bases had no gene match. The CDR3 consists of 21 residues. Per germline, CDR1 MDHEN and CDR2 SYDVKM. CDR3 region: CASSLPGPGTSGDLLSDEQFF. The CDR3 region has the DNA TGTGCCAGCAGTTTACCCGGCCCCGGGACTAGCGGCGACCTACTATCGGATGAGCAGTTCTTC. The full variable domain, with the rest looked up from reference TRBV28 and TRBJ2-1, is DVKVTQSSRYLVKRTGEKVFLECVQDMDHENMFWYRQDPGLGLRLIYFSYDVKMKEKGDIPEGYSVSREKKERFSLILESASTNQTSMYLCASSLPGPGTSGDLLSDEQFFGPGTRLTVL.

This clone was found once. Distinct nucleotide sequences in the sample also encode this CDR3. As DNA, the CDR3 is TGTGCCAGCAGCCAAGAAGGGATACAGGGGCACAATGAAAAACTGTTTTTT. Translation: CASSQEGIQGHNEKLFF. The rearrangement links TRBV4-2 to TRBJ1-4; TRBD1 matches at 7 bases. The CDR3 covers 17 residues. V shed 0 bases and J 5 bases; nucleotides not matched to a gene: 9. CDR1 and CDR2 (germline): LGHNA, YNFKEQ.

The chain employs TRBV27 and TRBJ2-6; no reliable D call. The CDR3 totals 14 residues. Germline V gene lookup returns CDR1 MNHEY and CDR2 SMNVEV (reference sequence). Trimming removed 3 bases from V and 3 bases from J, with 6 bases in between. The CDR3 DNA follows: TGTGCCAGCAGTTTCTGGGTTGGGGCCAACGTCCTGACTTTC. This encodes CASSFWVGANVLTF.

The rearrangement joins TRBV28 to TRBJ2-1; D remains unclear. In germline, CDR1 is MDHEN, CDR2 SYDVKM. V dropped 8 bases and J dropped 4 bases, with 9 bases sitting between them. This CDR3 region has 12 residues. The CDR3 region has the DNA TGTGCCAGCCTTGGAGCTTACAATGAGCAGTTCTTC. It translates to CASLGAYNEQFF.

This chain links TRBV6-5 with TRBJ2-5, with D possibly matching TRBD2 (5 bases). The ends were cut back, 5 bases at V and 0 bases at J, with 13 bases in the middle. This CDR3 region has 15 residues. Per the germline V gene, CDR1 is MNHEY and CDR2 is SVGAGI. CDR3: CASSILGLHQETQYF. CDR3 sequence (DNA): TGTGCCAGCAGTATCTTAGGACTGCACCAAGAGACCCAGTACTTC.

The chain employs TRBV30 and TRBJ1-4, with 7 bases that match TRBD1. The V segment lost 0 bases and the J segment 12 bases; nucleotides outside the gene matches: 13. The CDR3 has 15 amino acids. Germline CDR1 is GTSNPN and CDR2 is SVGIG (reference sequence). The CDR3 protein is CAWSVWTGGNEQLFF. The CDR3, as DNA: TGTGCCTGGAGTGTATGGACAGGTGGGAATGAGCAACTGTTTTTT.

The chain has TRBV4-1 and TRBJ2-3; maybe TRBD2 (6 bases). Between the trimmed V and J ends, which lost 0 bases and 4 bases, there was a span of 8 bases. Per germline, CDR1 MGHRA and CDR2 YSYEKL. CDR3 size: 14 residues. The CDR3 loop is CASSQDGGADTQYF. As DNA, the CDR3 is TGCGCCAGCAGCCAAGACGGCGGGGCAGATACGCAGTATTTT.

In nucleotides, the CDR3 is TGTGCCAGCAGTTCCGGGGTTAGCCAAGATACGCAGTATTTT. It encodes CASSSGVSQDTQYF. V gene TRBV5-4 combines with J gene TRBJ2-3, with D tentatively TRBD2 (5 bases). There are 14 residues in the CDR3. Looked up from germline, CDR1 is SGHNT and CDR2 is YYREEE (reference sequence). With 5 bases removed from V and 5 bases from J, the gap between germline ends came to 15 bases.

The rearrangement links TRBV7-8 to TRBJ2-3; 10 bases fit TRBD2. Trimming at V came to 5 bases and at J to 8 bases, leaving 10 bases not matched to a gene. The V gene's germline CDR1 is SGHVS and CDR2 FQNEAQ. The CDR3 sequence is 15 residues long. CDR3 loop: CASSGNTGTSATQYF. CDR3 in DNA: TGTGCCAGCAGCGGCAACACTGGGACTAGCGCTACGCAGTATTTT.

V and J are TRBV4-1 and TRBJ1-4; D unclear. This CDR3 region has 14 residues. V gave up 7 bases and J gave up 0 bases, with 9 bases separating them. The germline V gene encodes CDR1 MGHRA and CDR2 YSYEKL. CDR3 protein: CASTTLSTNEKLFF. The DNA for the CDR3 is TGCGCCAGCACCACACTTTCAACTAATGAAAAACTGTTTTTT.

The chain uses TRBV29-1 and TRBJ1-2; possibly TRBD1 for D (5 bases). With 5 bases removed from V and 5 bases from J, the gap between germline ends came to 12 bases. The CDR3 is 12 residues long. Per the germline V gene, CDR1 is SQVTM and CDR2 is ANQGSEA. The DNA of the CDR3 is TGCAGCGTTCTAACAGGCCTTTATGGCTACACCTTC. Its protein is CSVLTGLYGYTF.

This clone was seen only a few times. The chain carries TRBV29-1 and TRBJ1-1; no firm D call. The ends were cut back, 7 bases at V and 3 bases at J, with 6 bases in the middle. The CDR3 has 10 amino acids. The germline gives CDR1 SQVTM, CDR2 ANQGSEA. This chain's CDR3 is CSAWHTEAFF. The DNA of the CDR3 is TGCAGCGCATGGCACACTGAAGCTTTCTTT.

For the CDR3, the DNA is TGTGCCAGCAGTTCAAACAGGGGGGTGGACTACAATGAGCAGTTCTTC. Protein: CASSSNRGVDYNEQFF. The V and J genes are TRBV27 and TRBJ2-1; TRBD1 aligns across 8 bases. The CDR3 sequence is 16 residues long. V trimming: 4 bases; J trimming: 3 bases; junction bases outside the gene matches: 8. Germline V gives CDR1 MNHEY, CDR2 SMNVEV (reference sequence).

The genes are TRBV4-1 and TRBJ2-3, with D uncertain. Looked up from germline, CDR1 is MGHRA and CDR2 is YSYEKL. The V and J ends lost 2 bases and 1 base respectively, with 13 bases between them. This CDR3 spans 16 amino acids. The CDR3 nucleotides read TGCGCCAGCAGCCAAATGACCATCCCTGGCACAGATACGCAGTATTTT. Translation: CASSQMTIPGTDTQYF.